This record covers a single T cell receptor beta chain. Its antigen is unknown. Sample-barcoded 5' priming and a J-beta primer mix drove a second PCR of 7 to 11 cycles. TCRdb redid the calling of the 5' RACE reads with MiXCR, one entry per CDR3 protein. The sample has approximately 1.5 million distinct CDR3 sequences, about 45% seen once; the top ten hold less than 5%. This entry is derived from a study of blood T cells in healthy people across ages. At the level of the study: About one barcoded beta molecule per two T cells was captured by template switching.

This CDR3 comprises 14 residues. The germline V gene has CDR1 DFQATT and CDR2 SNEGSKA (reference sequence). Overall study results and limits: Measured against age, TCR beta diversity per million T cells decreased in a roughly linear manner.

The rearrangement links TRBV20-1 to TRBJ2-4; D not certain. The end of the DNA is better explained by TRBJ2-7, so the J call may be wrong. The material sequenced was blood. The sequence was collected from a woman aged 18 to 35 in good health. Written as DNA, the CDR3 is TGCAGTGCTAGAAGGACCGCCGTGGGATACGAGCAGTACTTC. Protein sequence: CSARRTAVGYEQYF.